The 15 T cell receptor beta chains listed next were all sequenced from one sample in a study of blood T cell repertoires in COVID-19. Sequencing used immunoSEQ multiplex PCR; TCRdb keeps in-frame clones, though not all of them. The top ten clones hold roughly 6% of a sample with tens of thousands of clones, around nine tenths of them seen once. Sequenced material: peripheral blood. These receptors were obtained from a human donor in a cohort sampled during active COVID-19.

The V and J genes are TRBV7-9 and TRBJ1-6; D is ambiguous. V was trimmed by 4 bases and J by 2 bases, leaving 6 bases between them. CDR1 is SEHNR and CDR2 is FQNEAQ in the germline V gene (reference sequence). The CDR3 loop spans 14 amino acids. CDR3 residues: CASSSITYNSPLHF. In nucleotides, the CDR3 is TGTGCCAGCAGCTCCATCACCTATAATTCACCCCTCCACTTT.

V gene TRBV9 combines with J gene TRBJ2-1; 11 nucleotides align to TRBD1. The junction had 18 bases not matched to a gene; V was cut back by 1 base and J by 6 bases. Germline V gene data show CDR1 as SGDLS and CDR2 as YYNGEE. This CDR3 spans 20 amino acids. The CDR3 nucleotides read TGTGCCAGCAGCGTAAGTAAGGACAGGGGGCAATCAATGGGCGGCAATGAGCAGTTCTTC. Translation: CASSVSKDRGQSMGGNEQFF.

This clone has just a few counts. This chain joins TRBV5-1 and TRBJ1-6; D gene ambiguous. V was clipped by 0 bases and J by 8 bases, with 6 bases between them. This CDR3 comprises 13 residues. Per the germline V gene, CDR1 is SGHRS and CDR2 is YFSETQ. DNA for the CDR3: TGCGCCAGCAGCTTGGTAGTAGATTCACCCCTCCACTTT. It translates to CASSLVVDSPLHF.

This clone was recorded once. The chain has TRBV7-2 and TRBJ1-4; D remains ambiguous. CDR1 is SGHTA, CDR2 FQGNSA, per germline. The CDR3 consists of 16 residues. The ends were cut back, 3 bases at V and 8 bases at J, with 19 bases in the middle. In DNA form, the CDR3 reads TGTGCCAGCAGCTTTGTTGGAGGAAGTAATCAGGAAAAACTGTTTTTT. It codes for CASSFVGGSNQEKLFF.

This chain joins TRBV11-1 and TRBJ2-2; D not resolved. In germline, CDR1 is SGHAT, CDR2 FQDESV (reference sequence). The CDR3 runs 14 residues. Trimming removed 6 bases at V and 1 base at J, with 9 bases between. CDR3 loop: CASRTTENTGELFF. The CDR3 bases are TGTGCCAGCAGGACAACAGAGAACACCGGGGAGCTGTTTTTT.

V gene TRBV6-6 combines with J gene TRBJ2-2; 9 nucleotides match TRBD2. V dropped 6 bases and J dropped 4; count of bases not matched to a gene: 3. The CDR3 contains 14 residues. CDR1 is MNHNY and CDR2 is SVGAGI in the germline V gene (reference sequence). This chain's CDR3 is CASRLAGLTGELFF. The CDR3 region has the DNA TGTGCCAGCAGACTAGCGGGCCTCACCGGGGAGCTGTTTTTT.

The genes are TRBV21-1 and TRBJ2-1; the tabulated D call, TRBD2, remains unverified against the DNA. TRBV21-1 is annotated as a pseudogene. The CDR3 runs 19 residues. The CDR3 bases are TGTGCCAGCAGCAAATCGCATCCCGGGACTAAAAGCGGAAACAATGAGCAGTTCTTC. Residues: CASSKSHPGTKSGNNEQFF.

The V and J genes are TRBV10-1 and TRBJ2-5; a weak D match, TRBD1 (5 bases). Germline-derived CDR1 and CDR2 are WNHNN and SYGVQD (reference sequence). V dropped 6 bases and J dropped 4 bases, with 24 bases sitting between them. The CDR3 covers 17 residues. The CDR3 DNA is TGCGCCAGCAGATCTTGGCCCCCAGGGCTAGGGTTAGAGACCCAGTACTTC. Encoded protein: CASRSWPPGLGLETQYF.

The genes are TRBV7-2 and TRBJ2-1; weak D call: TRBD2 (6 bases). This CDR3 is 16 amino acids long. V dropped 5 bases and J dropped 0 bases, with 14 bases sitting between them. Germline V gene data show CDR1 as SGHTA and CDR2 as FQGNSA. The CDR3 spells CASSLAGTGSYNEQFF. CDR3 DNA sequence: TGTGCCAGCAGCCTTGCGGGGACTGGCTCCTACAATGAGCAGTTCTTC.

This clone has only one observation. Here the CDR3 DNA reads TGTGCCAGCAGCCAAGAGGGGGGGACGGACACCGGGGAGCTGTTTTTT. This sequence encodes CASSQEGGTDTGELFF. V is TRBV3-1 (or the pseudogene TRBV3-2) and J is TRBJ2-2; 7 bases line up with TRBD2. Germline V CDR1 and CDR2: LGHDT, YNNKEL (reference sequence). This CDR3 has 16 residues. The V segment lost 0 bases and the J segment 3 bases; nucleotides outside the gene matches: 4.

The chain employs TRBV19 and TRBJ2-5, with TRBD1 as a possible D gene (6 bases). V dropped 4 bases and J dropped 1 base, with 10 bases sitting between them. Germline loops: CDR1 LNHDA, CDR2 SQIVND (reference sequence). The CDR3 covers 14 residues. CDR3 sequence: CASSTRQVQETQYF. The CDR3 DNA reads TGTGCCAGTAGTACCCGACAGGTCCAAGAGACCCAGTACTTC.

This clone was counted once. The CDR3 sequence is CASSLRLAGGPNEQFF. CDR3 sequence (DNA): TGTGCCAGCAGCTTGCGACTAGCGGGGGGACCCAATGAGCAGTTCTTC. The chain joins TRBV7-8 to TRBJ2-1; 13 bases are shared with TRBD2. Germline CDR1 and CDR2: SGHVS and FQNEAQ. The CDR3 runs 16 residues. Unmatched junction bases numbered 5, after V lost 3 bases and J lost 6 bases.

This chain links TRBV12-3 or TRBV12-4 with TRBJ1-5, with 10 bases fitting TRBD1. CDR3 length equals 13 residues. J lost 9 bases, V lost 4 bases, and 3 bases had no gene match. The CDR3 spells CASSWTGGRPQHF. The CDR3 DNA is TGTGCCAGCAGTTGGACAGGGGGTCGGCCCCAGCATTTT.

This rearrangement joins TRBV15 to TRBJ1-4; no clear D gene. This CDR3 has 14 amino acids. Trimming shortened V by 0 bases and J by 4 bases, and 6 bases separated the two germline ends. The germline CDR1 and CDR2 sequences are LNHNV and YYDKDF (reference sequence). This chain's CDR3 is CATSRDLINEKLFF. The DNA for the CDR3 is TGTGCCACCAGCAGAGATTTAATTAATGAAAAACTGTTTTTT.

DNA of the CDR3: TGCGCCAGCAGCCGAGGGACAGGGGGACTGAACACTGAAGCTTTCTTT. This encodes CASSRGTGGLNTEAFF. J is TRBJ1-1 and V is TRBV4-3; 11 bases align to TRBD1. CDR1 and CDR2 from the germline V gene are LGHNA and YSLEER. This CDR3 contains 16 residues. With V trimmed by 4 bases and J by 0 bases, 4 bases remained unmatched.